Following are 3 T cell receptor beta chains from one sample sequenced in a study of control samples from healthy donors and cancer patients. Sequenced by immunoSEQ multiplex PCR; TCRdb stores in-frame clones only, minus some. The sample has about 21,000 clones; approximately 81% are singletons. Sequencing was carried out using PBMCs. These receptors all stem from a man in his 60s with colorectal cancer.

This sequence joins TRBV11-2 and TRBJ1-2; D is unclear. V shed 2 bases and J shed 2 bases, with 9 bases lying between them. The CDR3 extends over 14 amino acids. Germline CDR1 and CDR2: SGHAT and FQNNGV. CDR3 bases: TGTGCCAGCAGCTTACTGGGGTCAAACTATGGCTACACCTTC. It encodes CASSLLGSNYGYTF.

V usage is TRBV2 and J usage is TRBJ2-3; D possibly matches TRBD1 or TRBD2 (5 bases each). This CDR3 contains 13 residues. The germline CDR1 and CDR2 sequences are SNHLY and FYNNEI. The V gene lost 8 bases and the J gene lost 2 bases, with 11 bases spanning the gap. Here the CDR3 DNA reads TGTGCCAGCGGGGACGGGTACACAGATACGCAGTATTTT. The encoded protein is CASGDGYTDTQYF.

This clone has only a few counts. The chain has TRBV30 and TRBJ2-3; D unresolved. Germline CDR1 reads GTSNPN; CDR2 reads SVGIG (reference sequence). Between the trimmed V and J ends, which lost 5 bases and 1 base, there was a span of 7 bases. The CDR3 is made up of 12 amino acids. The CDR3 loop reads CAWAPGTDTQYF. For the CDR3, the DNA is TGTGCCTGGGCACCTGGCACAGATACGCAGTATTTT.